This is a list of T cell receptor beta chains from one sample in a study of cytomegalovirus exposure and HLA in healthy donors. TCRdb's table, derived via immunoSEQ multiplex PCR, lists solely in-frame clones and lacks some. Among over 200,000 clones listed, more than 75% were seen once. What was sequenced was PBMCs. The receptor source for this set is a male donor in good health and CMV-seronegative. The CDR3 runs from the conserved cysteine through the conserved F or W. The D gene is left open where the match is weak. Size tells how often a clone was seen (once, few, many) or the class of an expanded clone, and some rows leave it out.

TRBV9	TRBJ1-5	.	.	TGTGCCAGCAGCGTAACTGAGGCGAGGGCCTTATTCCGGAATCAGCCCCAGCATTTT	CASSVTEARALFRNQPQHF
TRBV10-3	TRBJ1-1	.	TRBD1	TGTGCCATCAACCCTACAGGGGGGACTGAAGCTTTCTTT	CAINPTGGTEAFF
TRBV16	TRBJ2-2	.	.	TGTGCCAGCAGCCGTCGGCAGGGGAACACCGGGGAGCTGTTTTTT	CASSRRQGNTGELFF
TRBV5-3	TRBJ1-5	.	.	TGTGCCAGAAGCTTGGTGGGGGGGGATAGCAATCAGCCCCAGCATTTT	CARSLVGGDSNQPQHF
TRBV9	TRBJ2-7	.	.	TGTGCCAGCAGCGTATGGGCTAGCGCGAACTACGAGCAGTACTTC	CASSVWASANYEQYF
TRBV11-2	TRBJ2-7	.	TRBD1	TGTGCCAGCAGCAGACAGGGGGCGCTGAGCGAGCAGTACTTC	CASSRQGALSEQYF
TRBV5-7	TRBJ2-3	.	.	TGTGCCAGCAGCTCTCGGGGGAGTAGGGATACGCAGTATTTT	CASSSRGSRDTQYF
TRBV7-8	TRBJ2-3	.	TRBD2	TGTGCCAGCAGGGCGGGAGCGGGCACAGATACGCAGTATTTT	CASRAGAGTDTQYF
TRBV4-1	TRBJ2-1	.	TRBD1	TGCGCCAGCAGCCAAGAAGGGACAGGGGTGGGTAATGAGCAGTTCTTC	CASSQEGTGVGNEQFF
TRBV5-1	TRBJ1-2	once	TRBD1	TGCGCCAGCAGCCGTGTCACGGGACAGGGAAGTGACTATGGCTACACCTTC	CASSRVTGQGSDYGYTF
TRBV5-1	TRBJ2-1	.	TRBD2	TGCGCCAGCAGCTTTACTAGCGGGGCTAACAATGAGCAGTTCTTC	CASSFTSGANNEQFF
TRBV27	TRBJ2-1	.	TRBD1	TGTGCCAGCAGACCGGGACAGGGGAATCACAATGAGCAGTTCTTC	CASRPGQGNHNEQFF
TRBV19	TRBJ1-5	.	.	TGTGCCAGTAGTATAGAAGGAGGGTATAGCAATCAGCCCCAGCATTTT	CASSIEGGYSNQPQHF
TRBV28	TRBJ1-1	.	TRBD1	TGTGCCAGCAGTTTAAGACAGGGAATGAACACTGAAGCTTTCTTT	CASSLRQGMNTEAFF
TRBV4-2	TRBJ2-5	.	TRBD2	TGTGCCAGCAGCCAAGAAACTAGCGGGAGAGGAGAGACCCAGTACTTC	CASSQETSGRGETQYF
TRBV19	TRBJ2-7	.	TRBD2	TGTGCCAGTAGTCAAGGGCCTAGCGGGATCTACGAGCAGTACTTC	CASSQGPSGIYEQYF
TRBV4-2	TRBJ2-5	.	TRBD1	TGTGCCAGCAGCCAAGATGAGGGGGCAGGGCAGGAGACCCAGTACTTC	CASSQDEGAGQETQYF
TRBV5-1	TRBJ2-1	.	TRBD1	TGCGCCAGCAGCCGGGGAACCAGGGGGAATGAGCAGTTCTTC	CASSRGTRGNEQFF
TRBV2	TRBJ2-1	.	TRBD2	TGTGCCAGCAAGGGACTAGCGGAATACAATGAGCAGTTCTTC	CASKGLAEYNEQFF
TRBV10-3	TRBJ1-2	.	TRBD1	TGTGCCATCAGTGAATACAGGGGGGGCTATGGCTACACCTTC	CAISEYRGGYGYTF
TRBV7-9	TRBJ2-5	.	TRBD2	TGTGCCAGCAGCCCTGGACTAGCCAACCAAGAGACCCAGTACTTC	CASSPGLANQETQYF
TRBV7-9	TRBJ2-3	.	.	TGTGCCAGCAGCCTAACTTCGTGGGGGCTACCTAGCACAGATACGCAGTATTTT	CASSLTSWGLPSTDTQYF
TRBV6-6	TRBJ2-1	few	TRBD2	TGTGCCAGCACCGAATCGACTAGCGGCTACAATGAGCAGTTCTTC	CASTESTSGYNEQFF
TRBV29-1	TRBJ2-1	.	TRBD2	TGCAGCGCTTGGGGGACTAGCGGGAGCTCCTACAATGAGCAGTTCTTC	CSAWGTSGSSYNEQFF
TRBV7-2	TRBJ2-1	.	TRBD2	TGTGCCAGCAGCTCGGGACTAGCGAGAGGGGAGCAGTTCTTC	CASSSGLARGEQFF
TRBV7-3	TRBJ1-5	few	.	TGTGCCAGCAGCGAATTGGGGGGGCAGGATCAGCCCCAGCATTTT	CASSELGGQDQPQHF
TRBV28	TRBJ1-5	.	.	TGTGCCACCCAGACAGGATATCAGCCCCAGCATTTT	CATQTGYQPQHF
TRBV19	TRBJ2-1	once	.	TGTGCCAGTAGTATAGACGGTAATGAGCAGTTCTTC	CASSIDGNEQFF
TRBV27	TRBJ2-7	.	.	TGTGCCAGCAGTCCCTTGGACAGTACCTACGAGCAGTACTTC	CASSPLDSTYEQYF
TRBV9	TRBJ2-7	once	TRBD2	TGTGCCAGCAGCGTAGGTCTAGCGGGAGACTACGAGCAGTACTTC	CASSVGLAGDYEQYF
TRBV19	TRBJ1-5	once	.	.	CASTPSVAGGNQPQHF
TRBV10-1	TRBJ2-5	.	TRBD1	TGCGCCAGCAGTAGGGGACAGGGGACAGAGACCCAGTACTTC	CASSRGQGTETQYF
TRBV30	TRBJ2-7	.	.	TGTGCCTGGAGTTCAGGCTCCTACGAGCAGTACTTC	CAWSSGSYEQYF
TRBV19	TRBJ2-5	.	TRBD2	TGTGCCAGTAGTATAGCCCCGGGGGGGACCGAAGAGACCCAGTACTTC	CASSIAPGGTEETQYF
TRBV19	TRBJ2-3	few	.	TGTGCCAGTAGTATGGCGGCAGGGCGAAGCACAGATACGCAGTATTTT	CASSMAAGRSTDTQYF
TRBV5-1	TRBJ1-1	.	TRBD1	TGCGCCAGCAGCCGACAGGGAGACACTGAAGCTTTCTTT	CASSRQGDTEAFF
TRBV18	TRBJ2-1	.	TRBD1	TGTGCCAGCTCACCCCGCGAATCGGACAGGGAATCCTACAATGAGCAGTTCTTC	CASSPRESDRESYNEQFF
TRBV9	TRBJ2-3	.	.	TGTGCCAGCAGCGTAGCTACAGGTCTAGATACGCAGTATTTT	CASSVATGLDTQYF
TRBV27	TRBJ2-6	.	.	TGTGCCAGCAGTTCACTCGGGACATCCGGGGCCAACGTCCTGACTTTC	CASSSLGTSGANVLTF
TRBV7-9	TRBJ2-2	.	.	TGTGCCAGCAGTAAGGGACAAAACACCGGGGAGCTGTTTTTT	CASSKGQNTGELFF
TRBV5-1	TRBJ1-2	.	TRBD1	TGCGCCAGCAGCACCGGACAGGGTTCAGGCTACACCTTC	CASSTGQGSGYTF
TRBV19	TRBJ1-4	few	TRBD1	TGTGCCAGTAGTCCAGGGGGGTTGAAACTGTTTTTT	CASSPGGLKLFF
TRBV5-1	TRBJ2-3	.	TRBD1	TGCGCCAGCAGCACTCCGGGACAGTCCACAGATACGCAGTATTTT	CASSTPGQSTDTQYF
TRBV18	TRBJ1-1	.	TRBD1	TGTGCCAGCTCATGGACCGGGACAGGGGTAGGCACTGAAGCTTTCTTT	CASSWTGTGVGTEAFF
TRBV27	TRBJ1-2	.	.	TGTGCCAGCAGTTCACGGGGAACCGGGGGGGGCTACACCTTC	CASSSRGTGGGYTF
TRBV30	TRBJ1-1	.	.	TGTGCCTGGAGTGGGTTAGCCCTTAACACTGAAGCTTTCTTT	CAWSGLALNTEAFF
TRBV5-6	TRBJ1-4	few	TRBD1	TGTGCCAGCAGCCGGACTTCAGGGGGGACTAATGAAAAACTGTTTTTT	CASSRTSGGTNEKLFF
TRBV30	TRBJ2-7	.	TRBD1	TGTGCCTGGCATCGACAGGGGTCCTACGAGCAGTACTTC	CAWHRQGSYEQYF
TRBV28	TRBJ1-1	.	.	TGTGCCAGCAGTTTGGGGGGGGCAGAAACTGAAGCTTTCTTT	CASSLGGAETEAFF
TRBV28	TRBJ1-5	once	.	TGTGCCAGCAGTCCGAGCGGCGGGAGACCGGTAGGGAATCAGCCCCAGCATTTT	CASSPSGGRPVGNQPQHF
TRBV29-1	TRBJ1-4	few	TRBD1	TGCAGCGTTGGCTACAGGGGAACTAATGAAAAACTGTTTTTT	CSVGYRGTNEKLFF
TRBV2	TRBJ2-2	.	TRBD1	TGTGCCACACAGGGGGGCCTCACCGGGGAGCTGTTTTTT	CATQGGLTGELFF
TRBV6-1	TRBJ2-2	few	.	TGTGCCAGCAGTGAATTAACCGGGAACACCGGGGAGCTGTTTTTT	CASSELTGNTGELFF
TRBV19	TRBJ2-7	.	TRBD1	TGTGCCAGTAGTATTGAAGCCAGGGGGCCCTACGAGCAGTACTTC	CASSIEARGPYEQYF